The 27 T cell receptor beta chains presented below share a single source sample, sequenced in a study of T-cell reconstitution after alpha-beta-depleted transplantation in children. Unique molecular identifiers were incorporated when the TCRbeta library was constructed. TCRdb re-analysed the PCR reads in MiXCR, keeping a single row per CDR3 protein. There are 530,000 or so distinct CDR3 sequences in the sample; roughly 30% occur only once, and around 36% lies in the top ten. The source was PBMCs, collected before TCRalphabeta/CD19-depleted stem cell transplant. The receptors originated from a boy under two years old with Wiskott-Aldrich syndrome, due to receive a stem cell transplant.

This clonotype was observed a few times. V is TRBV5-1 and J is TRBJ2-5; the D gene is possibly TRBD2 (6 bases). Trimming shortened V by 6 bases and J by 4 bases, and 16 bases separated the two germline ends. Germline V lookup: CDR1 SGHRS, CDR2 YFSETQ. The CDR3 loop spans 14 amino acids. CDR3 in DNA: TGCGCCAGCACTAGCGCCGGAACCCCAGAGACCCAGTACTTC. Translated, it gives CASTSAGTPETQYF. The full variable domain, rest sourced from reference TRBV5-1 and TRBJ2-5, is KAGVTQTPRYLIKTRGQQVTLSCSPISGHRSVSWYQQTPGQGLQFLFEYFSETQRNKGNFPGRFSGRQFSNSRSEMNVSTLELGDSALYLCASTSAGTPETQYFGPGTRLLVL.

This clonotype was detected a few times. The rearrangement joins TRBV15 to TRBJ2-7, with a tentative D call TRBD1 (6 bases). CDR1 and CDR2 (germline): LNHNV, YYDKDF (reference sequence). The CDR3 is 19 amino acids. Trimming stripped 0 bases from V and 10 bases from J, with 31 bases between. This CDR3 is CATSRDVELWETGLMSQYF. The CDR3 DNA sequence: TGTGCCACCAGCAGAGACGTGGAACTATGGGAGACAGGCCTCATGTCCCAGTACTTC. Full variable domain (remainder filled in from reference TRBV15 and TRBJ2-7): DAMVIQNPRYQVTQFGKPVTLSCSQTLNHNVMYWYQQKSSQAPKLLFHYYDKDFNNEADTPDNFQSRRPNTSFCFLDIRSPGLGDTAMYLCATSRDVELWETGLMSQYFGPGTRLTVT.

CDR3 sequence (DNA): TGTGCCAGCAGTTTGCGAGCGAGTAGGGAGACCCAGTACTTC. Encoded protein: CASSLRASRETQYF. The chain uses TRBV27 and TRBJ2-5; D is undetermined. CDR1 is MNHEY and CDR2 is SMNVEV in the germline V gene (reference sequence). The CDR3 contains 14 residues. V was clipped by 3 bases and J by 5 bases, with 13 bases between them.

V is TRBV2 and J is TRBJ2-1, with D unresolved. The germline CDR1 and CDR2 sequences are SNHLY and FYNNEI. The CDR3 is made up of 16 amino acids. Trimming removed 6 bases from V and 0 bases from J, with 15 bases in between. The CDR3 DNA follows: TGTGCCAGCAGCCGGGCTCGGTCAAGCTCCTACAATGAGCAGTTCTTC. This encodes CASSRARSSSYNEQFF.

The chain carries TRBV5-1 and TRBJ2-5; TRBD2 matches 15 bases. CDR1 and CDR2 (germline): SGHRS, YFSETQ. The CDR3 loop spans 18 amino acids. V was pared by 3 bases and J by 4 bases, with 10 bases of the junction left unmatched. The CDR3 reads CASSSPGLAGGGRETQYF. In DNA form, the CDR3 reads TGCGCCAGCAGCTCCCCGGGACTAGCGGGAGGAGGGAGAGAGACCCAGTACTTC.

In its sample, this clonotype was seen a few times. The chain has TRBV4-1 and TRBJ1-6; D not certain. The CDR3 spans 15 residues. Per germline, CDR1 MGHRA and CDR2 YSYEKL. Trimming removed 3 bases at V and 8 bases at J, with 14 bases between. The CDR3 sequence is CASSHVRGGDSPLHF. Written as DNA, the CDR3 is TGCGCCAGCAGCCACGTTCGGGGTGGGGATTCACCCCTCCACTTT.

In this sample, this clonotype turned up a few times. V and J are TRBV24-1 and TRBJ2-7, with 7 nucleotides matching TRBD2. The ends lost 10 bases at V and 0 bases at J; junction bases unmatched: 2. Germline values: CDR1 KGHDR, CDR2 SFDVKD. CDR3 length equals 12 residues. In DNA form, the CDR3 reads TGTGCCACTCGGACTAGCTCCTACGAGCAGTACTTC. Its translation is CATRTSSYEQYF.

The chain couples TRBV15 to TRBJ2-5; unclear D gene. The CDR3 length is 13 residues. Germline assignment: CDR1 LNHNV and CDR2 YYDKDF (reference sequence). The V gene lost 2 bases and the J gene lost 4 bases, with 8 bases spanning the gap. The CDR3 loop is CATSRLPRETQYF. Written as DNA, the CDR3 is TGTGCCACCAGCAGACTGCCACGAGAGACCCAGTACTTC.

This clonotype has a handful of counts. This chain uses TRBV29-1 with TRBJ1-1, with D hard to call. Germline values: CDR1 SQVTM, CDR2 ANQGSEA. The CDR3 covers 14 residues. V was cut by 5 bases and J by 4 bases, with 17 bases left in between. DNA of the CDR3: TGCAGCGTTCAAGGAGGGTACGGGAGCACTGAAGCTTTCTTT. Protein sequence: CSVQGGYGSTEAFF.

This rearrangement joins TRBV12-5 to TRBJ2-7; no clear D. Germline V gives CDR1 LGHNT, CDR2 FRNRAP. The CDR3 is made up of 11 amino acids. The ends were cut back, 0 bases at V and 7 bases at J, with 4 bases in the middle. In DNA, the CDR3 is TGTGCTAGTGGTTTGGTCAATGAGCAGTACTTC. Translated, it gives CASGLVNEQYF.

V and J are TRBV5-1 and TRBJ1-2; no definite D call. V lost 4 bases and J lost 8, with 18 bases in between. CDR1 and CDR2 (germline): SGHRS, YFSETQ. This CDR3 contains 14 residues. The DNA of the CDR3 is TGCGCCAGCAGCGCGACCGGGCCACTAACGGGCTACACCTTC. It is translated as CASSATGPLTGYTF.

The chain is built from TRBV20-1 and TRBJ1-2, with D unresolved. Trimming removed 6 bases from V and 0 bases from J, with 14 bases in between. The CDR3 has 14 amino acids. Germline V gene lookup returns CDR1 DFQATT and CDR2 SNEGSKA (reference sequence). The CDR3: CSALPGFTNYGYTF. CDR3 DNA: TGCAGTGCCCTGCCCGGATTTACTAACTATGGCTACACCTTC.

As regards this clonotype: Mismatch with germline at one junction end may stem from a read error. The CDR3 sequence is CDSSVGGGGYEQYF. The CDR3 coding sequence is TGTGACAGCAGCGTAGGAGGGGGCGGTTACGAGCAGTACTTC. The rearrangement joins TRBV9 to TRBJ2-7; possibly TRBD1 for D (7 bases). The CDR3 loop spans 14 amino acids. Germline V gene lookup returns CDR1 SGDLS and CDR2 YYNGEE.

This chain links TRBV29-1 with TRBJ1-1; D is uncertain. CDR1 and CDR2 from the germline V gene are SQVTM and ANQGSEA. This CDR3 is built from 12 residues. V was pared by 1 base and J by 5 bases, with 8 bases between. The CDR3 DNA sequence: TGCAGCGTTGAAGGAAGTGGAACTGAAGCTTTCTTT. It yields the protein CSVEGSGTEAFF.

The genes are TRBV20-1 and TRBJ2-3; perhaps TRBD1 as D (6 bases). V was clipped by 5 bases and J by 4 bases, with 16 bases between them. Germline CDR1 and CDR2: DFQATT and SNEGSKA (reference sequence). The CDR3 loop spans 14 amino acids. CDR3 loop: CSASPYREPDTQYF. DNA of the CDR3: TGCAGTGCTTCTCCGTACAGGGAGCCAGATACGCAGTATTTT.

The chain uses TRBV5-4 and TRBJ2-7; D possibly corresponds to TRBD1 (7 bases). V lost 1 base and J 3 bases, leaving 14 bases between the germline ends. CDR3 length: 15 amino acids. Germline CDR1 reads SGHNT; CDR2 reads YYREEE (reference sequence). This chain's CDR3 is CASSLQAGQYYEQYF. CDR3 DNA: TGTGCCAGCAGCTTGCAGGCGGGACAGTACTACGAGCAGTACTTC. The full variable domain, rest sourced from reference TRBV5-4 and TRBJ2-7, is ETGVTQSPTHLIKTRGQQVTLRCSSQSGHNTVSWYQQALGQGPQFIFQYYREEENGRGNFPPRFSGLQFPNYSSELNVNALELDDSALYLCASSLQAGQYYEQYFGPGTRLTVT.

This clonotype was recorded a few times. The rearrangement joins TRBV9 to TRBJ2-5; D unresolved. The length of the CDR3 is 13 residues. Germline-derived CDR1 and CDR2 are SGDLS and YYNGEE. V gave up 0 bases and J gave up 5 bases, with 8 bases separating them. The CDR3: CASSVDSRETQYF. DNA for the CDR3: TGTGCCAGCAGCGTAGACTCAAGGGAGACCCAGTACTTC.

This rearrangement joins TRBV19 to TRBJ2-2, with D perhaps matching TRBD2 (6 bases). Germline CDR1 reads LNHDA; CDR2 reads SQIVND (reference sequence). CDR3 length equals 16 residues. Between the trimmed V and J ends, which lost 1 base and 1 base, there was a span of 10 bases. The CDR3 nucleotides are TGTGCCAGTAGTATAGCCCCGGGACTGAACACCGGGGAGCTGTTTTTT. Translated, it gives CASSIAPGLNTGELFF.

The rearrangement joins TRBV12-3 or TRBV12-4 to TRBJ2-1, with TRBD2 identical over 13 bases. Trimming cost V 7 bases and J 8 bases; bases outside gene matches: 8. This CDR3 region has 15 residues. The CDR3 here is CASTLLAGGPDEQFF. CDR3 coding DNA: TGTGCCAGCACCCTACTAGCGGGAGGGCCCGATGAGCAGTTCTTC.

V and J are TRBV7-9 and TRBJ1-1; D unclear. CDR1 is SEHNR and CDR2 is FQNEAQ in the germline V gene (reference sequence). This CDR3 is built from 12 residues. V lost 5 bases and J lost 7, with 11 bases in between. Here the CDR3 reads CASSPGYGEAFF. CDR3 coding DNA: TGTGCCAGCAGCCCCGGGTATGGTGAAGCTTTCTTT.

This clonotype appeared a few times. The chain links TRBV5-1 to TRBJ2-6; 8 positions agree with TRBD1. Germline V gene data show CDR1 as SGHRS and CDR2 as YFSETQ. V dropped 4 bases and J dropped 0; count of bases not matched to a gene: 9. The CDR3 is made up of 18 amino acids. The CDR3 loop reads CASSPWTGFNSGANVLTF. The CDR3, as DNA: TGCGCCAGCAGCCCATGGACAGGGTTCAACTCTGGGGCCAACGTCCTGACTTTC.

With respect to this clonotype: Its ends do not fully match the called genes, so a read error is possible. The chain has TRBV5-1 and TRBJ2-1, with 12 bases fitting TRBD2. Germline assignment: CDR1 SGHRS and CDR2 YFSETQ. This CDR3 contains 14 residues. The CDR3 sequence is CASSETSGRNVQFF. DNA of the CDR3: TGCGCCAGCAGCGAGACTAGCGGGAGAAATGTGCAGTTCTTC.

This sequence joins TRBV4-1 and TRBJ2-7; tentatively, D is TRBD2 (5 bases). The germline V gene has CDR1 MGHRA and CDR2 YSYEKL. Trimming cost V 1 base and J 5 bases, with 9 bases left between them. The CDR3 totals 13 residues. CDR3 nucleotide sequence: TGCGCCAGCAGCCAAGTGGGTAGCGACGAGCAGTACTTC. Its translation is CASSQVGSDEQYF.

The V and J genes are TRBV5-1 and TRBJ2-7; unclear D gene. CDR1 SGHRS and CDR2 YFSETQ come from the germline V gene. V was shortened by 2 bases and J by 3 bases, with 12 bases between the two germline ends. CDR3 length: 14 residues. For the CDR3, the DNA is TGCGCCAGCAGCTTAGATCCCTCGATCTACGAGCAGTACTTC. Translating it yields CASSLDPSIYEQYF.

The CDR3 DNA sequence: TGCAGTGCTAGAGCGGAGACTAGCGGGAGTAGGTACGAGCAGTACTTC. Translated: CSARAETSGSRYEQYF. The J gene is TRBJ2-7, the V gene TRBV20-1; TRBD2 agrees at 12 bases. The CDR3 length is 16 residues. J lost 4 bases, V lost 1 base, and 8 bases had no gene match. Germline V gene sequence: CDR1 DFQATT, CDR2 SNEGSKA (reference sequence).

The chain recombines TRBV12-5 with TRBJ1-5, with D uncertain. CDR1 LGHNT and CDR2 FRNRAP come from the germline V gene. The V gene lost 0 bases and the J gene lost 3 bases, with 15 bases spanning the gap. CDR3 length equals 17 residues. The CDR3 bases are TGTGCTAGTGGTTTGGTGAGGGAAGGAAACTCCAATCAGCCCCAGCATTTT. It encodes CASGLVREGNSNQPQHF.

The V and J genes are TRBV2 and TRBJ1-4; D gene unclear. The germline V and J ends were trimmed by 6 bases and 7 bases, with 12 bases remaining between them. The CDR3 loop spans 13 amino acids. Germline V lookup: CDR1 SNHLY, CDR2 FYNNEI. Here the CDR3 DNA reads TGTGCCAGCAGCGAATCCAGAAGTGAAAAACTGTTTTTT. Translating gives CASSESRSEKLFF.